What follows is one TCR beta chain and its context. As yet, its antigen is unknown. This record belongs to a study of T cell repertoires in cytomegalovirus infection. Study context: Public TCR beta signatures indicated both CMV infection and matching HLA type.

The V gene's germline CDR1 is DFQATT and CDR2 SNEGSKA (reference sequence). Trimming shortened V by 2 bases and J by 0 bases, and 8 bases separated the two germline ends. The CDR3 covers 14 residues. TCRdb redid the calling of the reads with MiXCR, one entry per CDR3 protein. The sample carries roughly 140,000 distinct CDR3 sequences, about 20% recorded once. Notes on the study in general: Carriers of CMV plus the relevant HLA were identified by cumulative public TCR beta family frequency. Ex vivo, HLA-C-restricted CMV-specific TCR beta clonotypes prevailed over the rest of the response.

The sample taken for sequencing was PBMCs. V is TRBV20-1 and J is TRBJ2-4; D not certain. This sequence originates from a human donor in good health (CMV status not recorded). Some clones in this sample may be carry-over from other donors' samples. DNA of the CDR3: TGCAGTGCTAGACCAGGTCTAGCCAAAAACATTCAGTACTTC. Its protein is CSARPGLAKNIQYF.